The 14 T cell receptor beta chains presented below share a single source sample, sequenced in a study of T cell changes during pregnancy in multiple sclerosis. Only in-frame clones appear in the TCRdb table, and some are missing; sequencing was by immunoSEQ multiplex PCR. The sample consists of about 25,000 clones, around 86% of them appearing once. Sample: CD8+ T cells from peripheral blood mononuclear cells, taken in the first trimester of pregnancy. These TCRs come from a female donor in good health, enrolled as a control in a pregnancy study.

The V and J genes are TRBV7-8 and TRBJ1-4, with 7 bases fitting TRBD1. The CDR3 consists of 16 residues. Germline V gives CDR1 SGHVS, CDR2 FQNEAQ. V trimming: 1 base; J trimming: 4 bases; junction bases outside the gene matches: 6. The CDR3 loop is CASSLDEDRHNEKLFF. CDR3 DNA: TGTGCCAGCAGCTTAGACGAGGACAGGCATAATGAAAAACTGTTTTTT.

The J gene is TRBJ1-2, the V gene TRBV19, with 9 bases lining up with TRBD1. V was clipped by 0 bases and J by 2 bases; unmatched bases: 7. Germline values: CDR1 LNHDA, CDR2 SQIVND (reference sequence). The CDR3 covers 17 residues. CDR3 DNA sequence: TGTGCCAGTAGTATAGAAACAGGGGGCCCATCAAACTATGGCTACACCTTC. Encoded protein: CASSIETGGPSNYGYTF.

CDR3 bases: TGTGCCAGCAGTGAAGGTTGGACAGGGAGCGACGATGAGCAGTTCTTC. Translation: CASSEGWTGSDDEQFF. This chain joins TRBV6-1 and TRBJ2-1, with 8 bases that match TRBD1. V was pared by 1 base and J by 8 bases, with 10 bases of the junction left unmatched. This CDR3 region has 16 residues. Germline V gives CDR1 MNHNS, CDR2 SASEGT.

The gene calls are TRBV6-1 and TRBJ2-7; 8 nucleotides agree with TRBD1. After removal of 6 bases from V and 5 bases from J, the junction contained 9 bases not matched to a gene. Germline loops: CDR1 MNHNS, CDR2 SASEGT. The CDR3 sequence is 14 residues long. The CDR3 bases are TGTGCCAGCAGACGCCTGACAGGGGCGGACGAGCAGTACTTC. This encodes CASRRLTGADEQYF.

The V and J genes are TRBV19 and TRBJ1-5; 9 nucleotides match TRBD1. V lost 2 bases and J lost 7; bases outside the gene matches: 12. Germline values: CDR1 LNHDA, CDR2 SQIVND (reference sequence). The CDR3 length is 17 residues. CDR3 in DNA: TGTGCCAGTAGTATAATGGGACAGGGAAGGGCTAAACAGCCCCAGCATTTT. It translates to CASSIMGQGRAKQPQHF.

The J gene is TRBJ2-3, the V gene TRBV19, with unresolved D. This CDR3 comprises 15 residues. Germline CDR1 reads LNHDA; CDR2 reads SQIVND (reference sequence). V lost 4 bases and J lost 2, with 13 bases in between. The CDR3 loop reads CASSTLAAHTDTQYF. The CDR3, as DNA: TGTGCCAGTAGTACCTTAGCAGCCCACACAGATACGCAGTATTTT.

The CDR3 DNA reads as TGTGCCAGCAGGTTCTCTGGGACAGGGGAAGAGACCCAGTACTTC. Protein product: CASRFSGTGEETQYF. The chain carries TRBV28 and TRBJ2-5; TRBD1 matches 10 bases. This CDR3 contains 15 residues. Looked up from germline, CDR1 is MDHEN and CDR2 is SYDVKM. The J segment lost 3 bases and the V segment lost 6 bases, leaving 7 bases of the junction unmatched. Together with reference TRBV28 and TRBJ2-5, the CDR3 gives the full variable domain: DVKVTQSSRYLVKRTGEKVFLECVQDMDHENMFWYRQDPGLGLRLIYFSYDVKMKEKGDIPEGYSVSREKKERFSLILESASTNQTSMYLCASRFSGTGEETQYFGPGTRLLVL.

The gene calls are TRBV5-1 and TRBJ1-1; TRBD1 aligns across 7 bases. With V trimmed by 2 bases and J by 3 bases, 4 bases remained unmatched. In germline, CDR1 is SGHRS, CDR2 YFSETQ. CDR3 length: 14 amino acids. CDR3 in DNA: TGCGCCAGCAGCTTCGACAGGGAATACACTGAAGCTTTCTTT. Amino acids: CASSFDREYTEAFF.

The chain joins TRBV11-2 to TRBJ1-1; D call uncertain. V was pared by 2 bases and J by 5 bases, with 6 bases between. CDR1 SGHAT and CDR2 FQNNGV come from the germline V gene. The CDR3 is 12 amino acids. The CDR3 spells CASSLRGTEAFF. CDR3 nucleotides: TGTGCCAGCAGCTTACGAGGAACTGAAGCTTTCTTT.

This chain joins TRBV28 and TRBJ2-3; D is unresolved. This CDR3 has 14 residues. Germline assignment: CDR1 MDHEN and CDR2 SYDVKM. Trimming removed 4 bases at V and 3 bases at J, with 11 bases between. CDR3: CASSSPLVTDTQYF. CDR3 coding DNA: TGTGCCAGCAGTTCCCCCCTAGTAACAGATACGCAGTATTTT.

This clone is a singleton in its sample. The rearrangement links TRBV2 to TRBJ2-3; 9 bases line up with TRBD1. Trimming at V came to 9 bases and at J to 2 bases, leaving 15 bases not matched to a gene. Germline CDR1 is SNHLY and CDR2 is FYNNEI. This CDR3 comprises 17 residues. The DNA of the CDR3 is TGTGCCAGAGAACAGGGGGCGACTACCCCTTACACAGATACGCAGTATTTT. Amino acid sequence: CAREQGATTPYTDTQYF. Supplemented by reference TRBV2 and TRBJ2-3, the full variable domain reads EPEVTQTPSHQVTQMGQEVILRCVPISNHLYFYWYRQILGQKVEFLVSFYNNEISEKSEIFDDQFSVERPDGSNFTLKIRSTKLEDSAMYFCAREQGATTPYTDTQYFGPGTRLTVL.

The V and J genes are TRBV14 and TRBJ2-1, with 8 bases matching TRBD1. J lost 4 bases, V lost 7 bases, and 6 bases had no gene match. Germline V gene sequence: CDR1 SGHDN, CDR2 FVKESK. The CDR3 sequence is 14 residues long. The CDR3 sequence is CASTGTGVYNEQFF. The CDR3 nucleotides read TGTGCCAGCACAGGGACAGGAGTATACAATGAGCAGTTCTTC.

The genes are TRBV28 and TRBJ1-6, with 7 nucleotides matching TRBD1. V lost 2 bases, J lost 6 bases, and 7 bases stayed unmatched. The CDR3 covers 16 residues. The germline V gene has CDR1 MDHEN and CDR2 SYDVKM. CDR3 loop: CASSLLPGQFNSPLHF. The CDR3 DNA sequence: TGTGCCAGCAGTTTACTACCGGGACAGTTTAATTCACCCCTCCACTTT.

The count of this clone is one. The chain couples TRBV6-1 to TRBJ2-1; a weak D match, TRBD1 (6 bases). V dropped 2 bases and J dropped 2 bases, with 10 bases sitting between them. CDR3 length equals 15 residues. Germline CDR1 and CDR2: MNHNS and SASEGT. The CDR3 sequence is CASSEKQGAYNEQFF. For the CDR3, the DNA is TGTGCCAGCAGTGAAAAACAGGGAGCCTACAATGAGCAGTTCTTC.